This is a list of T cell receptor beta chains from one sample in a study of blood T cell repertoires in COVID-19. Produced via immunoSEQ multiplex PCR; TCRdb's table is partial and in-frame only. The sample records tens of thousands of clones, 88% being singletons. The sample was peripheral blood. The receptors here all came from a woman aged 60-75 years with COVID-19, enrolled during active disease. Each CDR3 is given with its conserved first and last residue. Fields, in order: V gene, D gene, J gene, clone size, CDR3 protein, CDR3 DNA. The D gene is left open where the match is weak. Clone size is stated in some rows and not others, as once, few, many or a class when expanded.

TRBV7-2,-,TRBJ2-1,-,CASSLAERSEQFF,TGTGCCAGCAGCTTAGCGGAAAGGAGTGAGCAGTTCTTC
TRBV29-1,-,TRBJ2-2,-,CSVETGYGTGELFF,TGCAGCGTTGAAACAGGCTATGGAACCGGGGAGCTGTTTTTT
TRBV4-3,-,TRBJ2-1,-,CASSQESLASNNEQFF,TGCGCCAGCAGCCAAGAGAGTCTAGCCTCAAATAATGAGCAGTTCTTC
TRBV6-5,-,TRBJ2-2,-,CASSWGPGELFF,TGTGCCAGCAGTTGGGGGCCCGGGGAGCTGTTTTTT
TRBV27,-,TRBJ1-1,-,CASSLSRVLNTEAFF,TGTGCCAGCAGTTTATCCAGGGTTTTGAACACTGAAGCTTTCTTT
TRBV6-1,TRBD1,TRBJ1-2,-,CASSASRGQANYGYTF,TGTGCCAGCAGTGCCTCTAGGGGACAGGCTAACTATGGCTACACCTTC
TRBV27,-,TRBJ1-6,-,CASSLSRRGINSPLHF,TGTGCCAGCAGTTTATCGAGGAGAGGGATTAATTCACCCCTCCACTTT
TRBV11-2,TRBD1,TRBJ2-1,-,CASSPGTGGYNEQFF,TGTGCCAGCAGCCCCGGGACAGGGGGCTACAATGAGCAGTTCTTC
TRBV6-5,-,TRBJ1-6,few,CASSYRSGDSPLHF,TGTGCCAGCAGTTATAGATCGGGAGATTCACCCCTCCACTTT
TRBV4-3,TRBD1,TRBJ2-2,-,CASSHPTNRGLSGELFF,TGCGCCAGCAGCCACCCAACGAACAGGGGGCTAAGCGGGGAGCTGTTTTTT
TRBV4-2,TRBD2,TRBJ2-7,-,CASSLSLAGGQYF,TGTGCCAGCAGCCTTTCACTAGCGGGGGGGCAGTACTTC
TRBV9,-,TRBJ2-3,-,CASSVVTSSTDTQYF,TGTGCCAGCAGCGTAGTCACATCGTCCACAGATACGCAGTATTTT
TRBV27,-,TRBJ2-5,-,CASSLSVGLFWETQYF,TGTGCCAGCAGTTTATCTGTTGGCCTTTTCTGGGAGACCCAGTACTTC
TRBV5-1,TRBD1,TRBJ2-7,-,CASSLDGTGGIYEQYF,TGCGCCAGCAGCTTGGATGGGACAGGGGGTATCTACGAGCAGTACTTC
TRBV25-1,-,TRBJ2-2,-,CASRQDTGELFF,TGTGCCAGCAGACAGGACACCGGGGAGCTGTTTTTT
TRBV11-3,TRBD2,TRBJ2-7,-,CASSPMGGSSYEQYF,TGTGCCAGCAGTCCGATGGGAGGGAGCTCCTACGAGCAGTACTTC
TRBV27,TRBD1,TRBJ2-7,-,CASSSQGPPGQGYEQYF,TGTGCCAGCAGCTCACAAGGGCCCCCGGGACAGGGCTACGAGCAGTACTTC
TRBV7-9,TRBD1,TRBJ1-2,few,CASSLGPAGGSGYTF,TGTGCCAGCAGCTTAGGCCCTGCAGGGGGCTCTGGCTACACCTTC
TRBV27,-,TRBJ1-5,-,CASSLERSNQPQHF,TGTGCCAGCAGTTTAGAGCGTAGCAATCAGCCCCAGCATTTT
TRBV10-2,-,TRBJ2-1,-,CASGSGYEQFF,TGCGCCAGCGGTTCAGGCTATGAGCAGTTCTTC
TRBV5-4,TRBD2,TRBJ2-1,-,CASSLGLAGVTEQFF,TGTGCCAGCAGCTTGGGACTAGCGGGAGTAACTGAGCAGTTCTTC
TRBV10-2,-,TRBJ1-4,-,CASSTFAREKLFF,TGCGCCAGCAGTACGTTCGCACGGGAAAAACTGTTTTTT
TRBV4-1,TRBD1,TRBJ1-1,-,CASSPRTGRGAFF,TGCGCCAGCAGCCCCCGGACAGGGCGTGGAGCTTTCTTT
TRBV19,TRBD1,TRBJ1-1,-,CASSILGGTAAFF,TGTGCCAGTAGTATCCTCGGCGGGACAGCGGCTTTCTTT
TRBV20-1,TRBD1,TRBJ2-7,-,CSASGAWDRGILEQYF,TGCAGTGCTAGTGGGGCCTGGGACAGGGGCATCCTCGAGCAGTACTTC
TRBV27,TRBD2,TRBJ2-1,-,CASSLPSGRQNEQFF,TGTGCCAGCAGCCTCCCAAGCGGGAGACAAAATGAGCAGTTCTTC
TRBV10-3,-,TRBJ2-7,-,CAISESIFRGEQYF,TGTGCCATCAGTGAGTCGATCTTCCGGGGCGAGCAGTACTTC
TRBV30,-,TRBJ1-1,-,CAWSIFSAGSLTNTEAFF,TGTGCCTGGAGTATTTTCTCAGCCGGGTCCCTAACAAACACTGAAGCTTTCTTT
TRBV11-2,TRBD2,TRBJ2-2,-,CASSSSGRAGELFF,TGTGCCAGCAGCAGTAGCGGGAGGGCCGGGGAGCTGTTTTTT
TRBV30,-,TRBJ2-2,-,CAWMGGGNTGELFF,TGTGCCTGGATGGGGGGAGGGAACACCGGGGAGCTGTTTTTT
TRBV19,-,TRBJ2-2,few,CASSTGLSGTGELFF,TGTGCCAGTAGTACGGGCCTCAGCGGCACCGGGGAGCTGTTTTTT